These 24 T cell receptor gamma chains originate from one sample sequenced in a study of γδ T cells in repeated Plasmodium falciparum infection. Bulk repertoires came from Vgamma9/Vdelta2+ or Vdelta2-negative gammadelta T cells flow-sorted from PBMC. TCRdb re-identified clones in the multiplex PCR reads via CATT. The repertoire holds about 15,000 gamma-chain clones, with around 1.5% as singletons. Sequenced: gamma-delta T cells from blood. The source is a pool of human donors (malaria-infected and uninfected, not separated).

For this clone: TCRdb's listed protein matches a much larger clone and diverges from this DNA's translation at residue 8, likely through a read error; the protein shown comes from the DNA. The CDR3 DNA is TGTGCCACCTGGGACGCCGAAGGACATACCACTGGTTGGTTCAAGATATTT. It is translated as CATWDAEGHTTGWFKIF. The V and J genes are TRGV2 and TRGJP1. The V gene's germline CDR1 is EGSNGY and CDR2 YDSYNSKV. V shed 2 bases and J 0 bases; nucleotides not matched to a gene: 9. The CDR3 is 17 amino acids.

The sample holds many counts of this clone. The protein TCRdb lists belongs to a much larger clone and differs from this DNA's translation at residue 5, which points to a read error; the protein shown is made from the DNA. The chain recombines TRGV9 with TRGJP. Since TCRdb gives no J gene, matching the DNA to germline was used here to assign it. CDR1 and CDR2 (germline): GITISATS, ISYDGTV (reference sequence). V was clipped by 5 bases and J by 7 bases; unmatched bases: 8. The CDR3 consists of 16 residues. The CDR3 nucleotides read TGTGCCTTGTGGGGGGTTGATGAGTTGGGCAAAAAAATCAAGGTATTT. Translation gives CALWGVDELGKKIKVF.

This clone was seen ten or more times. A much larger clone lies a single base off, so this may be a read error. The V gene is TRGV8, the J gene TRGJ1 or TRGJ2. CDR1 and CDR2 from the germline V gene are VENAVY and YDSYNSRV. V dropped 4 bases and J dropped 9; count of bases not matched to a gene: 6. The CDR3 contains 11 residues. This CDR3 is CATWDLVKKLF. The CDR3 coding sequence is TGTGCCACCTGGGACTTGGTTAAGAAACTCTTT.

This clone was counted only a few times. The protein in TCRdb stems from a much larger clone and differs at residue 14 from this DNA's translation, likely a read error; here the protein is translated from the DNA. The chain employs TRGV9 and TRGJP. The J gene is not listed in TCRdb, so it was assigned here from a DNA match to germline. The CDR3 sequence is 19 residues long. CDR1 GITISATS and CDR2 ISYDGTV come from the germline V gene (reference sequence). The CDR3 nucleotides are TGTGCCTTGTGGGAGCAAACAAACCAGCAAGAGTTGGGCGAAAAAATCAAGGTATTT. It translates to CALWEQTNQQELGEKIKVF.

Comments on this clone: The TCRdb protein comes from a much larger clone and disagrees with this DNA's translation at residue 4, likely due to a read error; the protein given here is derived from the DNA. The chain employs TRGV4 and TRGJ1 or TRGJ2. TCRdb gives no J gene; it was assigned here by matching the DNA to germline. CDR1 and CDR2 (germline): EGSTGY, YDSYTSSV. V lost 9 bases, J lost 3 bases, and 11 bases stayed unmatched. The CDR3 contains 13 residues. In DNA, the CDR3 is TGTGCCACCCGGGCCAGAGGTTATTATAAGAAACTCTTT. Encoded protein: CATRARGYYKKLF.

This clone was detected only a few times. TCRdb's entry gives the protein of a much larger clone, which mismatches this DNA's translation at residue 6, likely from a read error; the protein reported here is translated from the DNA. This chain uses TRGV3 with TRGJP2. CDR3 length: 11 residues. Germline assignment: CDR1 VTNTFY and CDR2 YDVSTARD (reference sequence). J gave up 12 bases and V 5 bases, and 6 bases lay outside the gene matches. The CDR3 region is CATWGPGIKTF. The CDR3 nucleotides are TGTGCCACCTGGGGACCCGGGATCAAGACGTTT.

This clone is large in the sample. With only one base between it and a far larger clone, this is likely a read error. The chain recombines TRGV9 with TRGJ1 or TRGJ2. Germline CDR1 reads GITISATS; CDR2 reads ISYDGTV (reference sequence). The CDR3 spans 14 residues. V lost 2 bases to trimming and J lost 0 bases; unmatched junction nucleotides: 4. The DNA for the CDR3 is TGTGCCTTGTGGGAGGCTCCGAATTATTATAAGAAACTCTTT. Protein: CALWEAPNYYKKLF.

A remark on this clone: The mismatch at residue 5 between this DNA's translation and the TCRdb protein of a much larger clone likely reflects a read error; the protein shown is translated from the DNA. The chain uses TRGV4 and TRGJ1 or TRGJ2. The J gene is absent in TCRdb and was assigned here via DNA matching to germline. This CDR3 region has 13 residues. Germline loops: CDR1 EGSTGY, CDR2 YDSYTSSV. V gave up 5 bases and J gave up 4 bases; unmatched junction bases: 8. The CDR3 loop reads CATWGGGYYKKLF. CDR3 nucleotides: TGTGCCACCTGGGGTGGTGGATATTATAAGAAACTCTTT.

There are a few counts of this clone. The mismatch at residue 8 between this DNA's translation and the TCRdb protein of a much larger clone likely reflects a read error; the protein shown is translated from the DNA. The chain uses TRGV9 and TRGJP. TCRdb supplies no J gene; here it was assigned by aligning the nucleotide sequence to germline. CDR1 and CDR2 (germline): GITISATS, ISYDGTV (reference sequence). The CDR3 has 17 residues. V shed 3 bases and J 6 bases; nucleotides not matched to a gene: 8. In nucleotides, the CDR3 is TGTGCCTTGTGGGAGCTACATCGAGAGTTGGGCAAAAAAATCAAGGTATTT. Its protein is CALWELHRELGKKIKVF.

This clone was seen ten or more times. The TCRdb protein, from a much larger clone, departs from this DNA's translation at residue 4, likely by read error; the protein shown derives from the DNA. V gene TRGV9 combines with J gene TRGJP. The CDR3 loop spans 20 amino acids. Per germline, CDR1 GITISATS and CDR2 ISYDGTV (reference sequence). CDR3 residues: CALREVEQWGKKLGKKIKVF. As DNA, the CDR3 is TGTGCCTTGCGGGAGGTGGAGCAATGGGGCAAAAAGTTGGGCAAAAAAATCAAGGTATTT.

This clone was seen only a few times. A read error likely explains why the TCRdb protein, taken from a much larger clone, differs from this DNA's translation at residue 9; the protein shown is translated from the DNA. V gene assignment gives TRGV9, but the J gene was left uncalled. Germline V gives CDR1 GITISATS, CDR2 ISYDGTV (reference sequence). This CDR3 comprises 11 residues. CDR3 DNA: TGTGCCTTGTGGGAGGAACATAAGGAACTCTTT. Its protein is CALWEEHKELF.

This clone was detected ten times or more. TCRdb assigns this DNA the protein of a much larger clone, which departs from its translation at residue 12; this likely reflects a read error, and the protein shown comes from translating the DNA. The CDR3 spells CALWEVEQWGKRLGKKIKVF. CDR3 DNA sequence: TGTGCCTTGTGGGAGGTGGAGCAATGGGGCAAAAGGTTGGGCAAAAAAATCAAGGTATTT. This chain joins TRGV9 and TRGJP. Here the J gene was assigned by germline matching of the DNA, as TCRdb has none. V dropped 0 bases and J dropped 9; count of bases not matched to a gene: 17. This CDR3 is 20 amino acids long. CDR1 is GITISATS, CDR2 ISYDGTV, per germline (reference sequence).

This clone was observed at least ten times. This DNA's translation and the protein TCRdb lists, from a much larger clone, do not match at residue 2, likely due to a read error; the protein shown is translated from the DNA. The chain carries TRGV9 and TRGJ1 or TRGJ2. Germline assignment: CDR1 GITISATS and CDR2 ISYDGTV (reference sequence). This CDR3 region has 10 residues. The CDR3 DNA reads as TGTACCTTGTGGGAGGATAAGAAACTCTTT. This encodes CTLWEDKKLF.

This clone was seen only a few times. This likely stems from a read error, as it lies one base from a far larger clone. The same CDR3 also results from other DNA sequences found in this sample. In DNA, the CDR3 is TGTGCCTTGTGGGACCAGGTGCGAGAGTTGGGCAAAAAAATTAAGGTATTT. Residues: CALWDQVRELGKKIKVF. The V gene was identified as TRGV9, while no J gene was called. Germline assignment: CDR1 GITISATS and CDR2 ISYDGTV (reference sequence). The CDR3 covers 17 residues.

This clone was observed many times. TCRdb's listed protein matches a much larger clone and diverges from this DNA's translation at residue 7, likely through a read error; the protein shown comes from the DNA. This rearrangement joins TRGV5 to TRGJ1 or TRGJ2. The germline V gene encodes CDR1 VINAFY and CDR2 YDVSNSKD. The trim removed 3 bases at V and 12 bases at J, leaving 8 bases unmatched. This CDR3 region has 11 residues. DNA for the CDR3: TGTGCCACCTGGGACCGAGAGACGAAACTCTTT. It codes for CATWDRETKLF.

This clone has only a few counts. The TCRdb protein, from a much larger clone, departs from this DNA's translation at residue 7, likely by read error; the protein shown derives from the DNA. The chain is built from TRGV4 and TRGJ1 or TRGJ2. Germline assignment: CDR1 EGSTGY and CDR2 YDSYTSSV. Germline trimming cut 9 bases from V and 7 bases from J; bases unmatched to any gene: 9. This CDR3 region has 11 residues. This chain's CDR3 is CATDLRYKKLF. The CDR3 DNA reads TGTGCCACCGACCTCCGATATAAGAAACTCTTT.

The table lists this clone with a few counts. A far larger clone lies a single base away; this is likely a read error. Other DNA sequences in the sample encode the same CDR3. The CDR3 region has the DNA TGTGCCACCTGGGACGGCCCATGGAAGCTCTTC. This encodes CATWDGPWKLF. The J gene went uncalled, whereas the V gene is TRGV8. Germline assignment: CDR1 VENAVY and CDR2 YDSYNSRV. CDR3 size: 11 residues.

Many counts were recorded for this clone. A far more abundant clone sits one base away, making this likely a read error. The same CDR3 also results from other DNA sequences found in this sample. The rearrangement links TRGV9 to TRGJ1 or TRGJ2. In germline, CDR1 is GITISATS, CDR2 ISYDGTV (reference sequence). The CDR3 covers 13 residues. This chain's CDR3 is CALWEVQDYKKLF. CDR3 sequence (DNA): TGTGCCCTGTGGGAGGTGCAAGATTATAAGAAACTCTTT.

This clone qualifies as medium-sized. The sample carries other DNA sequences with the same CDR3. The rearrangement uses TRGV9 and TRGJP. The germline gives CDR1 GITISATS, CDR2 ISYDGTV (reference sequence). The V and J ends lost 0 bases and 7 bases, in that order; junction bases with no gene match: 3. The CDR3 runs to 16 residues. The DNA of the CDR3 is TGTGCCTTGTGGGAGGTGGGCGAGTTGGGCAAAAAAATCAAGGTATTT. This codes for CALWEVGELGKKIKVF.

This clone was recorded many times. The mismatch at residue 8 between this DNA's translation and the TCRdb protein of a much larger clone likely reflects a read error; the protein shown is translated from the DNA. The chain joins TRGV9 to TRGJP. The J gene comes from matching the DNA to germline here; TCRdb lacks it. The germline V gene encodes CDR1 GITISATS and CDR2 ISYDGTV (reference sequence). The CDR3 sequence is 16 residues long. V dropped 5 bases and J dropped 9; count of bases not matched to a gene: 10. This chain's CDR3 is CALWAQGVLGKKIKVF. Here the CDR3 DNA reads TGTGCCTTGTGGGCCCAAGGTGTGTTGGGCAAAAAAATCAAGGTATTT.

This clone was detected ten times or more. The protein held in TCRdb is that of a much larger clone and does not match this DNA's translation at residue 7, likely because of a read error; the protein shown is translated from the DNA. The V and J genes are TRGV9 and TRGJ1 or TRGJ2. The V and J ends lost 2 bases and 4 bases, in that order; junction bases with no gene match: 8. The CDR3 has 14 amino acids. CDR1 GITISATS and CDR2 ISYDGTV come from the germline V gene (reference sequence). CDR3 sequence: CALWEECKYYKKLF. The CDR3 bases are TGTGCCTTGTGGGAGGAATGCAAATATTATAAGAAACTCTTT.

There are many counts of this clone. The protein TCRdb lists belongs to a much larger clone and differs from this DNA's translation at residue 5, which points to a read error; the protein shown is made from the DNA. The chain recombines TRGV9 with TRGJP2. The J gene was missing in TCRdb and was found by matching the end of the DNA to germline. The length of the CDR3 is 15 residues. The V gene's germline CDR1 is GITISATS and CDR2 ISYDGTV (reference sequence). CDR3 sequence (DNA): TGTGCCTTGTGGGGGGTGCAGGGTAGTGATTGGATCAAGACGTTT. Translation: CALWGVQGSDWIKTF.

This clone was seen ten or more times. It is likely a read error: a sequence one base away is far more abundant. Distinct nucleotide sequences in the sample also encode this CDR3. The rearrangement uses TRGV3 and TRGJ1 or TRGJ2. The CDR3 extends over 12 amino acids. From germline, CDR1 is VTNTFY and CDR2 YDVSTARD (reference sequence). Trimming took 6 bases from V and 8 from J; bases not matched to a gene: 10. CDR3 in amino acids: CATWRCQDKKLF. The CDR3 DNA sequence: TGTGCCACCTGGAGGTGCCAAGATAAGAAACTCTTT.

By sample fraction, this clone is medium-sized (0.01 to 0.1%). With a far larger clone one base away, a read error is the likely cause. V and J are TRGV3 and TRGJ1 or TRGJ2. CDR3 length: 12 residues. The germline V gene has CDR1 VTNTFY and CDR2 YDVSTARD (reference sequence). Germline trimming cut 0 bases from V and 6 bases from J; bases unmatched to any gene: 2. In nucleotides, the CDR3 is TGTGCCACCTGGGACAGGCCTTATAAGAAACTCTTT. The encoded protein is CATWDRPYKKLF.